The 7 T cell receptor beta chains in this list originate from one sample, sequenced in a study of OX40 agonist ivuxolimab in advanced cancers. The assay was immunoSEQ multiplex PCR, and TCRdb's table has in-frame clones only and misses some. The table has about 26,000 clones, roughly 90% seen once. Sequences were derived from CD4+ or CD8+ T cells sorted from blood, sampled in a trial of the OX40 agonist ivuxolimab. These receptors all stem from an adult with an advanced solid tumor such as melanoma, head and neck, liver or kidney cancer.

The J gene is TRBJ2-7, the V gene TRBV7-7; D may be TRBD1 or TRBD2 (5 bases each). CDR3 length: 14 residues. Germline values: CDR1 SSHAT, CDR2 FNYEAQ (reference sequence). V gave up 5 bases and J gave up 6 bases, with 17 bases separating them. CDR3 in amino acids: CASSRSPQEVEQYF. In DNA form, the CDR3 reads TGTGCCAGCAGCCGCAGCCCACAGGAGGTCGAGCAGTACTTC.

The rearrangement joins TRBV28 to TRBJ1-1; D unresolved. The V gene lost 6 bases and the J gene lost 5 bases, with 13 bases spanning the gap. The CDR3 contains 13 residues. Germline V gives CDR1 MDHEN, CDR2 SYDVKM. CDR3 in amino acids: CASSRLVGTEAFF. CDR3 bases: TGTGCCAGCAGCCGATTGGTTGGGACTGAAGCTTTCTTT.

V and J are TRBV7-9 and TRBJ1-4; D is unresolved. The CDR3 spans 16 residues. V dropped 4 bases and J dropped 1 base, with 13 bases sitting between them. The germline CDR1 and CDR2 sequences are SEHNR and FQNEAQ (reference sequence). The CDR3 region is CASSSLGVRTNEKLFF. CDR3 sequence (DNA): TGTGCCAGCAGCTCACTGGGCGTGAGAACTAATGAAAAACTGTTTTTT.

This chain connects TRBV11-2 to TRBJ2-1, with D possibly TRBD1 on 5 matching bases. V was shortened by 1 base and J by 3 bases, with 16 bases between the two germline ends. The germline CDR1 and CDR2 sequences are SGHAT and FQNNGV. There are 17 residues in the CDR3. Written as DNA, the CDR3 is TGTGCCAGCAGCTTAGGTTTTGCGCAGGGTCACTACAATGAGCAGTTCTTC. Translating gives CASSLGFAQGHYNEQFF. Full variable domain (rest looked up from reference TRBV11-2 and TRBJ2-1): EAGVAQSPRYKIIEKRQSVAFWCNPISGHATLYWYQQILGQGPKLLIQFQNNGVVDDSQLPKDRFSAERLKGVDSTLKIQPAKLEDSAVYLCASSLGFAQGHYNEQFFGPGTRLTVL.

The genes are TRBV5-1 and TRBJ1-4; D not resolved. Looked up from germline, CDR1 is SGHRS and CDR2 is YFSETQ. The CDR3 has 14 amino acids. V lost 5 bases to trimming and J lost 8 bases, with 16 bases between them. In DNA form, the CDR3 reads TGCGCCAGCAGACATGACTCAGCGGACGAAAAACTGTTTTTT. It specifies CASRHDSADEKLFF.

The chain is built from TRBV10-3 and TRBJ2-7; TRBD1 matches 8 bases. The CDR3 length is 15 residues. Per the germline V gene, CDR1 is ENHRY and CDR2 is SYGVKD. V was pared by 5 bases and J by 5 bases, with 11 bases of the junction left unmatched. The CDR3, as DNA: TGTGCCATCAGTAACCGGGACAGGAGTAAGGACGAGCAGTACTTC. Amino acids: CAISNRDRSKDEQYF.

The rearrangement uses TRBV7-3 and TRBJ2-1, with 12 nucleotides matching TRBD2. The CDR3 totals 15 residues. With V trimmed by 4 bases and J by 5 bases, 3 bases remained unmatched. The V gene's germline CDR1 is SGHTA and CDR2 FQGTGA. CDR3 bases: TGTGCCAGCAGCTCCGGACTAGCGGGAAACAATGAGCAGTTCTTC. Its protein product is CASSSGLAGNNEQFF.